This T cell receptor beta chain originates from a study of T-cell memory formation after mild COVID-19. Study-level background: Largely, the TCR clusters proved donor specific. Whole-study findings and limits: Pre-infection memory showed some responding clones, and this suggested that cross-reactive memory joined.

Comments on this clonotype: Antigen: not known.

TCRdb redid the calling of the 5' RACE reads with MiXCR, one entry per CDR3 protein. The sample lists some 150,000 distinct CDR3 sequences, around 21% occurring once. V lost 2 bases, J lost 2 bases, and 6 bases lay in between. Germline CDR1 is SGHVS and CDR2 is FQNEAQ. CDR3 size: 13 residues. The source of this sequence is an adult woman who had mild COVID-19 (a few samples of this study predate the infection). Cell type and time point are not known. This chain uses TRBV7-8 with TRBJ1-2; tentative D call: TRBD1 (5 bases). Sequencing was performed on PBMCs or a T cell subset sorted from them (not recorded which). Written as DNA, the CDR3 is TGTGCCAGCAGCTTACGACAGAACTATGGCTACACCTTC. Its protein is CASSLRQNYGYTF. Supplemented by reference TRBV7-8 and TRBJ1-2, the full variable domain reads GAGVSQSPRYKVAKRGQDVALRCDPISGHVSLFWYQQALGQGPEFLTYFQNEAQLDKSGLPSDRFFAERPEGSVSTLKIQRTQQEDSAVYLCASSLRQNYGYTFGSGTRLTVV.